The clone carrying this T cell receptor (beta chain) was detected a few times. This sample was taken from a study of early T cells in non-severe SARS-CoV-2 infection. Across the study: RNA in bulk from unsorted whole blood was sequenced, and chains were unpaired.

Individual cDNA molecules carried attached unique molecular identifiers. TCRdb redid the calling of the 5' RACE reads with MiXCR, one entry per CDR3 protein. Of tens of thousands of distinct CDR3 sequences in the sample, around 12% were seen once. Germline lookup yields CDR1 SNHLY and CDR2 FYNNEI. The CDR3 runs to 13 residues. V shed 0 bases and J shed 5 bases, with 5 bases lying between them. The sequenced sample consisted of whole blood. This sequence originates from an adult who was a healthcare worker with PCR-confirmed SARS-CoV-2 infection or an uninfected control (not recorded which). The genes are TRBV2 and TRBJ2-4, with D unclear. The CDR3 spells CASSEAAQNIQYF. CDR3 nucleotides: TGTGCCAGCAGTGAAGCTGCCCAAAACATTCAGTACTTC. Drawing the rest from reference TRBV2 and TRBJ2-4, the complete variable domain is EPEVTQTPSHQVTQMGQEVILRCVPISNHLYFYWYRQILGQKVEFLVSFYNNEISEKSEIFDDQFSVERPDGSNFTLKIRSTKLEDSAMYFCASSEAAQNIQYFGAGTRLSVL.